These T cell receptor beta chains were read from a single sample in a study of human T cells and chemical hapten exposure. TCRdb redid the calling of the RACE reads with MiXCR, one entry per CDR3 protein. This sample has roughly 130,000 distinct CDR3 sequences, with approximately 11% found just once. Sequences were derived from whole blood, sampled in connection with sensitization to the hapten diphenylcyclopropenone (DPC). All receptors derive from a woman aged 45-60 years with alopecia areata. Some clones in this sample may be carry-over from other donors' samples. The CDR3 runs from the conserved cysteine through the conserved F or W. The D gene is left open where the match is weak. Clone sizes are given selectively: once, few, many, or a class where the clone is expanded.

cdr3_nt cdr3_aa clone_size j_call d_call v_call
TGTGCCAGCAGCCTGTTCGCGAACACCGGGGAGCTGTTTTTT CASSLFANTGELFF many TRBJ2-2 . TRBV14
TGTGCCAGCAGCTGGGCAGGGGAGAATTCACCCCTCCACTTT CASSWAGENSPLHF . TRBJ1-6 . TRBV7-9
TGTGCCAGCAGTCCGACAGATAATGAAAAACTGTTTTTT CASSPTDNEKLFF many TRBJ1-4 . TRBV12-3/TRBV12-4
TGTGCCACCACCGAGGCGACAGGTCCGACTAATGAAAAACTGTTTTTT CATTEATGPTNEKLFF . TRBJ1-4 . TRBV24-1
TGTGCCAGCAGCAGCCCTATCGGACTAATCCAAGAGACCCAGTACTTC CASSSPIGLIQETQYF . TRBJ2-5 . TRBV4-2
TGTGCCAGCAGCCAGAAAAGCGGAGGCACAGATACGCAGTATTTT CASSQKSGGTDTQYF . TRBJ2-3 . TRBV4-2
TGTGCCAGCAGCTTAGTGGCGGGGGGGTACAAGGGTGAGCAGTTCTTC CASSLVAGGYKGEQFF many TRBJ2-1 TRBD2 TRBV13
TGTGCCAGCAGCGTAGGGGCGGAGACCCAGTACTTC CASSVGAETQYF few TRBJ2-5 . TRBV9
TGTGCCACCAGCACTCCTGGGGGGTACGAGCAGTACTTC CATSTPGGYEQYF few TRBJ2-7 . TRBV15
TGTGCCAGCAGCCAATTCCGGGACAGGGTAGGCGACGAGCAGTTCTTC CASSQFRDRVGDEQFF many TRBJ2-1 TRBD1 TRBV14
TGCAGCGTCGGGGGACAGGGGGGGACCCAGTACTTC CSVGGQGGTQYF many TRBJ2-5 TRBD1 TRBV29-1
TGTGCCATCGGTGGTATGAACACTGAAGCTTTCTTT CAIGGMNTEAFF . TRBJ1-1 . TRBV10-3
TGCGCCAGCAGCATAGGGGTGAACACTGAAGCTTTCTTT CASSIGVNTEAFF once TRBJ1-1 . TRBV5-1
TGCAGCGCGGGACTAGCGCGCACAGATACGCAGTATTTT CSAGLARTDTQYF once TRBJ2-3 TRBD2 TRBV29-1
TGTGCCAGCAGTTTATCCAGGTCCTACAATGAGCAGTTCTTC CASSLSRSYNEQFF few TRBJ2-1 . TRBV12-3/TRBV12-4
TGTGCCAGCATCACGATGGATAGCGGGGGGGCCTCCTACAATGAGCAGTTCTTC CASITMDSGGASYNEQFF many TRBJ2-1 TRBD2 TRBV27
TGTGCCAGCAGCGTAGGGGACCTGAGGCAGTACTTC CASSVGDLRQYF . TRBJ2-7 . TRBV7-8
TGTGCCAGCAGCCCTAGGGGGGTGGCCAACGTCCTGACTTTC CASSPRGVANVLTF . TRBJ2-6 . TRBV3-1
TGTGCCAGCAGTTTAGATAACAGGGGTAGTGATACGCAGTATTTT CASSLDNRGSDTQYF many TRBJ2-3 TRBD1 TRBV12-3/TRBV12-4
TGTGCCAGCAGTCTTGAAGGGGCTCCCTACGAGCAGTACTTC CASSLEGAPYEQYF few TRBJ2-7 . TRBV7-2
TGTGCCAGCAGTGAAGCGGTCCCCGGGACAGGGGAGACCCAGTACTTC CASSEAVPGTGETQYF few TRBJ2-5 TRBD1 TRBV2
TGTGCCAGCAGTTACTCCCCGGGACAGGTTTCAGATACGCAGTATTTT CASSYSPGQVSDTQYF few TRBJ2-3 TRBD1 TRBV6-6
TGTGCCAGTAGTATACGAGCGGGAGAAGACACAGATACGCAGTATTTT CASSIRAGEDTDTQYF many TRBJ2-3 TRBD2 TRBV19
TGCGCCAGCAGCTTGGCCGAATCCTACGAGCAGTACTTC CASSLAESYEQYF . TRBJ2-7 . TRBV5-1
TGTGCCAGCAGTTTAACAGGGAAAGGCTATGGCTACACCTTC CASSLTGKGYGYTF few TRBJ1-2 . TRBV28
TGTGCCAGCAGTTACTCCTTCGGGGTAGACACTGAAGCTTTCTTT CASSYSFGVDTEAFF few TRBJ1-1 . TRBV6-2/TRBV6-3
TGCAGTGCTAGAGCATGGGACAGGGGATCGGAAAAACTGTTTTTT CSARAWDRGSEKLFF . TRBJ1-4 TRBD1 TRBV20-1
TGTGCCAGCAGGGCCGGGGGACGGCCCACCGTTCAGTACTTC CASRAGGRPTVQYF few TRBJ2-4 . TRBV28
TGCGCCAGCAGCCAAGATGCACGGACTGGAGAGACCCAGTACTTC CASSQDARTGETQYF few TRBJ2-5 . TRBV4-3
TGTGCCAGCAGTTACAGGGGTTCCTATGGCTACACCTTC CASSYRGSYGYTF few TRBJ1-2 TRBD1 TRBV14
TGTGCCAGCAGCCAGCCGGGACTTCGTACGCAGTATTTT CASSQPGLRTQYF . TRBJ2-3 . TRBV14
TGTGCCAGCAGCTTGAGGACAGCCGTAAATCCCTACGAGCAGTACTTC CASSLRTAVNPYEQYF many TRBJ2-7 . TRBV5-4
TGTGCCAGCAGGTGGGGGAGCACAGATACGCAGTATTTT CASRWGSTDTQYF few TRBJ2-3 . TRBV3-1
TGCGGTGCTCGAGGGCCCAACTCTGGGGCCAACGTCCTGACTTTC CGARGPNSGANVLTF . TRBJ2-6 . TRBV20-1
TGTGCCAGCAGCCAACAGGGGTACACTGAAGCTTTCTTT CASSQQGYTEAFF many TRBJ1-1 TRBD1 TRBV12-3/TRBV12-4